The following is a T cell receptor beta chain sequence with its context. The antigen it binds to is not known. Base-call qualities are not available, and no considerably larger clone is one nucleotide away. Via the germline V gene (reference sequence), CDR1 is GTSNPN and CDR2 SVGIG. Trimming costs V 2 bases and J 3 bases, and their ends lie 17 bases apart. The CDR3, from cysteine to phenylalanine, totals 16 residues. Solely the CDR3 DNA is kept, with 48 bases framed from the first base. To demonstrate the VDJtools post-analysis software, the study profiled TCR beta repertoires from the peripheral blood of about a dozen young patients with multiple sclerosis. The multiple sclerosis patients were children and adolescents between roughly 6 and 16 years of age. The data belong to a study of post-analysis software for immune sequencing data (dated by TCRdb to 2015 to 2017). Describing the broader study: Disease courses on record covered relapsing-remitting, secondary progressive and progressive-relapsing multiple sclerosis, though some patients had no subtype annotation. Patient repertoires were compared against some twelve previously published healthy control repertoires from donors aged 6 to 25 years. A subset of samples was prepared in parallel using single-end sample barcoding, then pooled and co-amplified after Illumina adapter ligation. Summary of the overall study and its limitations: Strong co-clustering of samples prepared in the same batch was shown by direct clustering with F measure, prompting a batch-effect correction. The multiple sclerosis patient group was slightly younger than the control group. Compared with controls, multiple sclerosis patients had significantly lower normalized Chao1 diversity, a finding suggesting substantial peripheral T-cell clonal expansion. Patients showed significantly higher frequencies than controls for roughly five TRBV segments, among them TRBV5-6, TRBV5-1 and TRBV20-1.

Preparation of the library involved PCR. TCRdb records Illumina HiSeq 2500 as the sequencer. To reduce PCR and sequencing biases, unique molecular identifiers were built into the TCR beta cDNA libraries. Approximately 500,000 cDNA molecules were obtained for every 1 to 10 million input T cells, so each molecule roughly corresponded to one T cell. The patient libraries were prepared and sequenced with the same protocol used for the earlier healthy control dataset. Within a given batch, samples were prepared together, multiplexed and sequenced on the same HiSeq lane. Per the authors' processing: Raw barcoded reads were processed with MIGEC, and single-read molecular identifier groups were discarded before consensus assembly and CDR3 extraction. Clonotype tables were post-analysed with VDJtools, normalizing diversity by down-sampling all datasets to the smallest sample size. Repertoire overlap clustering matched CDR3 amino acid but not nucleotide sequences to correct batch-related cross-sample contamination. TCRdb trimmed the raw reads at Q25, called clones with MiXCR and kept productive beta chains. Each entry merges the rows of one CDR3 protein and shows their most common DNA and genes. TCRdb, not the authors, supplied the V and J calls. The sample data list 800,000 to 950,000 distinct CDR3 sequences, and about 57% of these were observed just once. The ten largest clonotypes hold approximately 4.4% of the sample.

The source is a girl aged 5 to 17 with multiple sclerosis. Sequencing input: blood. In this chain, TRBV30 is recombined with TRBJ1-5, with TRBD1 tentatively as D gene (6 bases match). The DNA sequence is as follows: TGTGCCTGGAGTAAAAGGGGGGGGACCTACAATCAGCCCCAGCATTTT. It translates as CAWSKRGGTYNQPQHF.